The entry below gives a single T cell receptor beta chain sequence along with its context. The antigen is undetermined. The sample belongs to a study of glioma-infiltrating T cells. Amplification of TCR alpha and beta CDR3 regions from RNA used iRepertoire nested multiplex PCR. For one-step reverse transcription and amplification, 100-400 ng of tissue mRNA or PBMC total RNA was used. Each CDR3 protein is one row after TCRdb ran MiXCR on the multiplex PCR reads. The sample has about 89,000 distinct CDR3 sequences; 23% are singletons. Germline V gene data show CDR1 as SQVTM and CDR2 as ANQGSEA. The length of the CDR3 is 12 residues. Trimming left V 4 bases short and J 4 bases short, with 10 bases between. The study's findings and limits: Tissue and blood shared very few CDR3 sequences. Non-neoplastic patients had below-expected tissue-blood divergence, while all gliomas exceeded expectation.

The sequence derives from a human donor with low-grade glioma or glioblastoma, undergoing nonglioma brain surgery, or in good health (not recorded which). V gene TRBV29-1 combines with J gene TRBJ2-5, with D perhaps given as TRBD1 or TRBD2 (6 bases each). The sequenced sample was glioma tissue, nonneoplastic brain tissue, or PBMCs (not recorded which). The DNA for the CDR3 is TGCAGCGTTGCACAGGGAGGAGAGACCCAGTACTTC. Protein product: CSVAQGGETQYF. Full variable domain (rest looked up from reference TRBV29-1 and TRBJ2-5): SAVISQKPSRDICQRGTSLTIQCQVDSQVTMMFWYRQQPGQSLTLIATANQGSEATYESGFVIDKFPISRPNLTFSTLTVSNMSPEDSSIYLCSVAQGGETQYFGPGTRLLVL.